These T cell receptor beta chains were read from a single sample in a study of blood T cell repertoires in COVID-19. The data were produced by immunoSEQ multiplex PCR, yet TCRdb's version contains in-frame clones alone and is incomplete. The repertoire holds 120,000 to 150,000 clones, with 85% as singletons. Sequenced sample: peripheral blood. The receptor set was obtained from a woman between 40 and 55 years old with active or convalescent COVID-19. The conserved cysteine and the conserved F or W are not part of the CDR3 here.

V gene: TRBV27; J gene: TRBJ2-7; CDR3 protein: ASSLLRGTDGEQY
V gene: TRBV6-1; J gene: TRBJ1-5; CDR3 protein: ASSEVQMDQPQH
V gene: TRBV19; J gene: TRBJ2-7; CDR3 protein: ASRAFRGSSYEQY
V gene: TRBV28; J gene: TRBJ2-1; CDR3 protein: ASSSGGPYNEQF
V gene: TRBV9; J gene: TRBJ1-4; CDR3 protein: ASSVDSPNEKLF
V gene: TRBV6-6; J gene: TRBJ1-5; CDR3 protein: ASSYVGAQPQH
V gene: TRBV19; J gene: TRBJ1-5; CDR3 protein: ASSISVVPSQPQH
V gene: TRBV28; J gene: TRBJ2-1; CDR3 protein: ASRSLPYNEQF
V gene: TRBV29-1; J gene: TRBJ1-1; CDR3 protein: SVESGQGRPMNTEAF
V gene: TRBV28; J gene: TRBJ2-7; CDR3 protein: ASSPSSSGGSYEQY
V gene: TRBV3-1/TRBV3-2; J gene: TRBJ2-7; CDR3 protein: ASSQGSGGKY
V gene: TRBV7-2; J gene: TRBJ1-6; CDR3 protein: ASSLGTGMYSPLH
V gene: TRBV2; J gene: TRBJ1-1; CDR3 protein: ASSGGLNTEAF
V gene: TRBV6-4; J gene: TRBJ2-3; CDR3 protein: ASSEFWAGDTDTQY
V gene: TRBV4-2; J gene: TRBJ1-5; CDR3 protein: ASSQGGTGGNQPQH
V gene: TRBV5-5; J gene: TRBJ1-4; CDR3 protein: ASSLGVGEKLF
V gene: TRBV5-1; J gene: TRBJ1-4; CDR3 protein: ASSDDRGNEKLF
V gene: TRBV30; J gene: TRBJ1-2; CDR3 protein: AWSAGGTGVGYT
V gene: TRBV4-3; J gene: TRBJ1-5; CDR3 protein: ASSQGKTGGQPQH
V gene: TRBV6-5; J gene: TRBJ1-2; CDR3 protein: ASSPGRRSYT
V gene: TRBV3-1/TRBV3-2; J gene: TRBJ1-1; CDR3 protein: ASSQVGGARITEAF
V gene: TRBV5-1; J gene: TRBJ2-1; CDR3 protein: ASSFQAGGNYNEQF
V gene: TRBV15; J gene: TRBJ1-6; CDR3 protein: ATSREPGQASPLH
V gene: TRBV10-3; J gene: TRBJ2-7; CDR3 protein: ATSGLAGGREQY
V gene: TRBV5-4; J gene: TRBJ1-4; CDR3 protein: ASTGGPSEKLF
V gene: TRBV3-1/TRBV3-2; J gene: TRBJ2-5; CDR3 protein: ASSLKGLGVETQY
V gene: TRBV9; J gene: TRBJ2-3; CDR3 protein: ASSVALTSGSTDTQY
V gene: TRBV2; J gene: TRBJ2-3; CDR3 protein: ASSPTGTISTDTQY
V gene: TRBV15; J gene: TRBJ2-7; CDR3 protein: ATSRGGQGYEQY
V gene: TRBV4-2; J gene: TRBJ2-1; CDR3 protein: ASSQDHTSGTNNEQF
V gene: TRBV3-1/TRBV3-2; J gene: TRBJ1-5; CDR3 protein: ASSQRTDNQPQH
V gene: TRBV7-6; J gene: TRBJ1-5; CDR3 protein: ASSLGGTASNQPQH
V gene: TRBV20-1; J gene: TRBJ1-2; CDR3 protein: SALGKGGYT
V gene: TRBV27; J gene: TRBJ1-2; CDR3 protein: ASSLNTGGVNYGYT
V gene: TRBV15; J gene: TRBJ2-1; CDR3 protein: ATSKFIRGPRIYNEQF
V gene: TRBV11-2; J gene: TRBJ2-7; CDR3 protein: ASSFTTDYEQY